This TCR beta chain was profiled in a study of early T cells in non-severe SARS-CoV-2 infection. Across the study: Sequenced material consisted of bulk RNA (from unsorted whole blood), and chains were unpaired. Study-wide findings and caveats: Using VDJdb, the matching emphasized anti-spike CD8 responses while missing private and CD4 specificities.

This clonotype was seen only a few times. The target antigen is unknown. Germline V CDR1 and CDR2: SQVTM, ANQGSEA. With 4 bases removed from V and 3 bases from J, the gap between germline ends came to 9 bases. The CDR3 has 12 amino acids. Molecules of cDNA were individually given unique molecular identifiers that were attached to them. TCRdb reprocessed the 5' RACE reads via MiXCR and lists one record per CDR3 protein. The table has more than 65,000 distinct CDR3 sequences, around 13% seen once. The chain recombines TRBV29-1 with TRBJ1-1; D uncertain. The sequencing input was whole blood. The TCR was taken from an adult who was a healthcare worker with PCR-confirmed SARS-CoV-2 infection or an uninfected control (not recorded which). The chain's CDR3 is CSVGDLDTEAFF. CDR3 bases: TGCAGCGTTGGGGATCTTGACACTGAAGCTTTCTTT.